The rows below give T cell receptor beta chains drawn from one sample of a study of technical replicates of blood from a few donors. Data came from immunoSEQ multiplex PCR; TCRdb stores just in-frame clones and leaves some out. The top ten clones hold under 0.45% of a sample with about 100,000 clones, 95% to 97% of them seen once. The sample taken for sequencing was T cells isolated from PBMCs. The receptors shown here come from a human donor in good health. Each CDR3 is given with its conserved first and last residue. The D gene is left open where the match is weak. Expanded clones get a size class; other rows say once, few or many, or leave the size out.

abundance | d_gene | j_gene | v_gene | CDR3nt | CDR3aa
NA | NA | TRBJ1-1 | TRBV7-2 | TGTGCCAGCAGCTTAGCCTCAGGGGATCCTACGAACACTGAAGCTTTCTTT | CASSLASGDPTNTEAFF
NA | NA | TRBJ1-1 | TRBV6-5 | TGTGCCAGCACCGCTGACAGGAGCACTGAAGCTTTCTTT | CASTADRSTEAFF
NA | TRBD2 | TRBJ2-3 | TRBV19 | TGTGCCAGTAGCGGGAGGTGGGGAGAAACGCAGTATTTT | CASSGRWGETQYF
NA | NA | TRBJ2-7 | TRBV11-3 | TGTGCCAGCAGCCGACGAGACACAACACCCTACGAGCAGTACTTC | CASSRRDTTPYEQYF
NA | NA | TRBJ2-3 | TRBV30 | TGTGCCTGGGTTCCGGGGACTCCAGATACGCAGTATTTT | CAWVPGTPDTQYF
NA | TRBD2 | TRBJ2-1 | TRBV9 | TGTGCCAGCAGTGGCGGGAGCAGGAATGAGCAGTTCTTC | CASSGGSRNEQFF
NA | TRBD1 | TRBJ2-4 | TRBV28 | TGTGCCAGCAGTTTACCCCTAACAGGGGCGAAAGCCAAAAACATTCAGTACTTC | CASSLPLTGAKAKNIQYF
NA | TRBD2 | TRBJ2-7 | TRBV29-1 | TGCAGCGTTGGGGGGTTACTAGCGGGAGGTTCCGAGCAGTACTTC | CSVGGLLAGGSEQYF
NA | TRBD2 | TRBJ2-7 | TRBV7-9 | TGTGCCAGCAGCTTAGCTAGCGGGAGGGCCAACGAGCAGTACTTC | CASSLASGRANEQYF
few | NA | TRBJ1-1 | TRBV5-6 | TGTGCCAGCAGCTTGGAGTTTGGTTCCAGGGAAGCTTTCTTT | CASSLEFGSREAFF
NA | TRBD1 | TRBJ2-7 | TRBV7-2 | TGTGCCAGCAGCCCCTGGGACAGGGACTACGAGCAGTACTTC | CASSPWDRDYEQYF
NA | NA | TRBJ2-7 | TRBV29-1 | TGCAGCGTTCAGAGGGAGGCTACTTACGAGCAGTACTTC | CSVQREATYEQYF
NA | NA | TRBJ2-5 | TRBV19 | TGTGCCAGTAGCGGGAGAGAGAGAGAAGAGACCCAGTACTTC | CASSGREREETQYF
NA | NA | TRBJ1-1 | TRBV30 | TGTGCCTGGAGGGGGGCACCCACTGAAGCTTTCTTT | CAWRGAPTEAFF